A single sample is the source of the 27 T cell receptor beta chains below, sequenced in a study of tumor-infiltrating lymphocytes in primary liver carcinoma. TCR beta cDNA was reverse-transcribed from about 500 ng of total RNA. The reaction used a constant-region primer and ProtoScript II reverse transcriptase. Libraries of TCR beta came from three nested multiplex PCR rounds with slightly modified ARM-PCR. The study ran its first two PCR rounds for around 10 cycles each, using TRBV1-TRBV30 forward primers and a C-beta reverse primer. TCRdb reprocessed the multiplex PCR reads via MiXCR and lists one record per CDR3 protein. The data contain under 45,000 distinct CDR3 sequences, around 70% of them singletons. Investigators took RNA and DNA out together from 20-30 mg of unsorted bulk tissue. The sample consisted of liver tumor tissue from sampling region 2. Documented subset: tumor region T2, inferior pole. The receptors derive from a man aged 35-49 years with primary liver carcinoma and hepatitis B virus infection.

This clonotype was observed a single time. The junction departs from germline at one end; a sequencing error may be responsible. This chain uses TRBV11-2 with TRBJ2-5; D unresolved. The CDR3 runs to 13 residues. CDR1 SGHAT and CDR2 FQNNGV come from the germline V gene. In DNA, the CDR3 is TGTGCCAGAGGACCTAGGAGCGTAGAGACCCAGTATTTC. As protein: CARGPRSVETQYF.

Comments on this clonotype: The junction departs from germline at one end; a sequencing error may be responsible. This chain connects TRBV12-3 or TRBV12-4 to TRBJ2-3; 10 bases are a match to TRBD2. The CDR3 runs 14 residues. The CDR3 is CASMASGRADMQYF. The CDR3 DNA reads as TGTGCCAGCATGGCTAGCGGGAGAGCAGATATGCAGTATTTT.

In regard to this clonotype: This likely comes from a read error, as the CDR3 has no conserved phenylalanine or tryptophan at its end. V and J are TRBV6-1 and TRBJ1-2; D is undetermined. Germline CDR1 MNHNS, CDR2 SASEGT. The ends were cut back, 4 bases at V and 5 bases at J, with 8 bases in the middle. This CDR3 has 12 amino acids. The CDR3 reads CASSATLYGYTI. The CDR3 coding sequence is TGTGCCAGCAGTGCCACTCTATATGGCTACACCATC.

Comments on this clonotype: Mismatch with germline at one junction end may stem from a read error. This chain links TRBV11-1 with TRBJ2-2, with D perhaps TRBD2 (5 bases). This CDR3 has 13 amino acids. The V gene's germline CDR1 is SGHAT and CDR2 FQDESV (reference sequence). The CDR3 reads CASSFGDTGEPFF. The CDR3 DNA reads as TGTGCCAGCAGCTTTGGGGATACCGGGGAGCCGTTTTTT.

A word on this clonotype: The germline gene is not matched at one end of the junction; a read error may be the cause. This sequence joins TRBV5-6 and TRBJ1-1, with a possible D match to TRBD1 (6 bases). This CDR3 spans 15 amino acids. CDR1 and CDR2 (germline): SGHDT, YYEEEE. The CDR3 protein is CASSSLGRGNTEAFF. Here the CDR3 DNA reads TGTGCCAGTAGCTCCCTGGGCAGGGGGAACACTGAAGCTTTCTTT.

About this clonotype: Compared with germline, one end of the junction differs, possibly owing to a read error. V is TRBV28 and J is TRBJ1-2; tentatively, D is TRBD1 (5 bases). The CDR3 totals 13 residues. Germline CDR1 MDHEN, CDR2 SYDVKM. CDR3 in amino acids: CPSSRQRVEGYTF. For the CDR3, the DNA is TGTCCCAGCAGCCGACAGAGGGTAGAGGGCTACACCTTC.

This chain links TRBV25-1 with TRBJ2-5; D remains unclear. Between the trimmed V and J ends, which lost 5 bases and 7 bases, there was a span of 11 bases. Germline V gene lookup returns CDR1 MGHDK and CDR2 SYGVNS. The CDR3 runs 12 residues. The CDR3 DNA sequence: TGTGCCAGCAGTCTATACTCAGCGACCCAGTACTTC. It is translated as CASSLYSATQYF.

Concerning this clonotype: The missing conserved phenylalanine or tryptophan at the end of this CDR3 makes a read error likely. The chain links TRBV5-4 to TRBJ2-5; D might be TRBD2 (6 bases). Trimming took 0 bases from V and 7 from J, leaving 22 bases between them. CDR1 and CDR2 from the germline V gene are SGHNT and YYREEE (reference sequence). The length of the CDR3 is 17 residues. The CDR3 sequence is CASSLATQAQWRGTQYL. As DNA, the CDR3 is TGTGCCAGCAGCTTGGCCACTCAAGCGCAATGGAGGGGGACCCAGTACTTA.

Notes on this clonotype: At one of its ends the junction is not consistent with the germline gene, which may arise from a read error. The V gene is TRBV5-1, the J gene TRBJ2-5; 7 bases align to TRBD1. Germline V gives CDR1 SGHRS, CDR2 YFSETQ. The CDR3 has 15 amino acids. The chain's CDR3 is CASSRDRVGQETRYF. The CDR3, as DNA: TGCGCCAGCAGCCGCGACAGGGTTGGCCAAGAGACCCGGTACTTC. Using reference TRBV5-1 and TRBJ2-5 for the parts outside the CDR3, the full variable domain is KAGVTQTPRYLIKTRGQQVTLSCSPISGHRSVSWYQQTPGQGLQFLFEYFSETQRNKGNFPGRFSGRQFSNSRSEMNVSTLELGDSALYLCASSRDRVGQETRYFGPGTRLLVL.

Points on this clonotype: At one end, the junction sequence differs from germline, possibly due to a read error. This CDR3 reads CSVLVGVKNIQYF. DNA for the CDR3: TGCAGCGTTTTAGTGGGAGTCAAAAACATCCAGTACTTC. The chain recombines TRBV29-1 with TRBJ2-4, with D possibly TRBD2 on 5 matching bases. This CDR3 contains 13 residues. Germline V gene data show CDR1 as SQVTM and CDR2 as ANQGSEA.

Concerning this clonotype: Relative to the germline gene, one junction end is altered; a read error may explain this. The V and J genes are TRBV11-3 and TRBJ1-5; no definite D call. Germline CDR1 SGHNT, CDR2 YENEEA. There are 15 residues in the CDR3. The CDR3 sequence is CASSFDLEVAQHQHF. The CDR3 nucleotides are TGTGCCAGCAGCTTCGATCTGGAGGTGGCTCAGCACCAGCATTTT.

There are a few counts of this clonotype. A read error may account for a junction end that differs from germline. The chain has TRBV4-1 and TRBJ2-7; 7 positions match TRBD2. CDR1 is MGHRA, CDR2 YSYEKL, per germline. CDR3 length equals 15 residues. This chain's CDR3 is CASSQAATGGYEQYF. The CDR3 region has the DNA TGCGCCAGCAGCCAAGCTGCAACGGGGGGATACGAACAGTACTTC.

A word on this clonotype: A read error may account for a junction end that differs from germline. The CDR3 DNA follows: TGCAGCGAGAGGGGACGGGTGAACACTGAAGCTTTATTT. Translated, it gives CSERGRVNTEALF. The gene calls are TRBV29-1 and TRBJ1-1; the D gene is possibly TRBD1 (5 bases). CDR1 and CDR2 from the germline V gene are SQVTM and ANQGSEA. The CDR3 is 13 amino acids.

V and J are TRBV11-3 and TRBJ2-7; possibly TRBD1 for D (5 bases). The V and J ends lost 10 bases and 3 bases respectively, with 19 bases between them. The CDR3 totals 14 residues. Germline-derived CDR1 and CDR2 are SGHNT and YENEEA. CDR3 DNA: TGTGCCAATAGCCCTGGGGAAGGGGACTACGAGCAGTACTTC. As protein: CANSPGEGDYEQYF.

This clonotype was counted only a few times. Germline and junction disagree at one end, which may indicate a read error. This rearrangement joins TRBV12-3 or TRBV12-4 to TRBJ2-1, with 8 bases aligning to TRBD2. This CDR3 spans 11 amino acids. CDR3: CASGHGTSSLF. DNA of the CDR3: TGTGCCAGCGGTCACGGGACTAGTAGTCTCTTC.

Regarding this clonotype: The missing conserved phenylalanine or tryptophan at the end of this CDR3 makes a read error likely. This sequence joins TRBV7-3 and TRBJ2-2; 8 bases line up with TRBD2. Germline CDR1 and CDR2: SGHTA and FQGTGA. CDR3 length: 16 residues. The V and J ends lost 1 base and 7 bases, in that order; junction bases with no gene match: 8. CDR3 DNA sequence: TGTGCCAGCAGCTTAAACCCGGGGGGGATGGTCGGGGAGCTGTTTTCT. This translates into CASSLNPGGMVGELFS.

Concerning this clonotype: A read error may produce the germline difference seen at one junction end. The CDR3 coding sequence is TGTACCAGCAAGTCTAGCACAGATACGCAGTATTTT. It codes for CTSKSSTDTQYF. This chain connects TRBV6-1 to TRBJ2-3, with D unresolved. Looked up from germline, CDR1 is MNHNS and CDR2 is SASEGT. The CDR3 spans 12 residues.

Comment on this clonotype: The CDR3 does not close with the conserved phenylalanine or tryptophan, likely indicating a read error. No DNA is shown, since the ends of the CDR3 on it are uncertain; the CDR3 is the one TCRdb lists. J is TRBJ2-1 and V is TRBV11-1; TRBD1, the D gene given by the table, was not confirmed from the DNA. Germline V lookup: CDR1 SGHAT, CDR2 FQDESV (reference sequence). The CDR3 length is 16 residues, termini included. The CDR3 is CASARNVLSSYTEQCL.

As for this clonotype: The germline gene is not matched at one end of the junction; a read error may be the cause. The chain recombines TRBV7-9 with TRBJ2-1; D may be TRBD1 or TRBD2 (7 bases each). From germline, CDR1 is SEHNR and CDR2 FQNEAQ (reference sequence). CDR3 length equals 16 residues. CDR3 sequence: CASSSQGGSSYYEHFF. The CDR3 nucleotides are TGTGCCAGCAGCTCCCAGGGGGGGAGCTCCTACTATGAGCACTTCTTC. The full variable domain, with the rest looked up from reference TRBV7-9 and TRBJ2-1, is DTGVSQNPRHKITKRGQNVTFRCDPISEHNRLYWYRQTLGQGPEFLTYFQNEAQLEKSRLLSDRFSAERPKGSFSTLEIQRTEQGDSAMYLCASSSQGGSSYYEHFFGPGTRLTVL.

At least ten counts were recorded for this clonotype. The chain has TRBV7-8 and TRBJ2-2; TRBD2 agrees at 7 bases. Germline V gene lookup returns CDR1 SGHVS and CDR2 FQNEAQ. The CDR3 spans 12 residues. V shed 9 bases, J shed 3 bases, and the junction held 1 base outside the gene matches. The CDR3 region has the DNA TGTGCCAGTGGGGGGGACACCGGGGAGCTGTTTTTT. Residues: CASGGDTGELFF.

In its sample, this clonotype was seen many times. The chain employs TRBV5-1 and TRBJ2-7, with 8 bases identical to TRBD2. Germline CDR1 and CDR2: SGHRS and YFSETQ. J was trimmed by 9 bases and V by 2 bases; bases with no gene match: 7. The CDR3 is 13 residues long. CDR3 coding DNA: TGCGCCAGCAGCTTAGCGGGAGTAGACGGGCAGTACTTC. This sequence encodes CASSLAGVDGQYF.

This clonotype was found once. This CDR3 fails to terminate in the conserved phenylalanine or tryptophan, so it likely reflects a read error. V usage is TRBV6-2 or TRBV6-3 and J usage is TRBJ2-1; 8 bases line up with TRBD1. Per germline, CDR1 MNHEY and CDR2 SVGEGT. The CDR3 is 15 residues long. CDR3 coding DNA: TGCGCCAGCAGCTTACTCGACAGGGGCCACAATGAGCAGTTCTCC. This gives the protein CASSLLDRGHNEQFS.

About this clonotype: The junction shows a germline mismatch at one end, possibly a read error. V usage is TRBV28 and J usage is TRBJ2-5; 8 nucleotides align to TRBD2. This CDR3 has 16 amino acids. CDR1 is MDHEN and CDR2 is SYDVKM in the germline V gene. CDR3 residues: CASSLAGGGYQESQYF. In nucleotides, the CDR3 is TGTGCCAGCAGTTTAGCGGGAGGCGGGTACCAAGAGAGCCAGTACTTC.

With respect to this clonotype: A junction end diverges from the germline sequence, so it may reflect a read error. The chain is built from TRBV4-1 and TRBJ2-3, with TRBD2 matching 7 bases. Germline CDR1 reads MGHRA; CDR2 reads YSYEKL. The CDR3 runs to 15 residues. The CDR3: CTSSQDPSGRDRQYF. CDR3 sequence (DNA): TGCACCAGCAGCCAAGATCCGAGTGGGAGGGATAGGCAGTATTTT.

This clonotype was seen a single time. DNA of the CDR3: TGTGCCAGCAGCTTACCGACACGAATGAACACTGAAGCTTTCTTT. Protein: CASSLPTRMNTEAFF. The chain employs TRBV7-9 and TRBJ1-1; D not certain. The CDR3 runs to 15 residues. Looked up from germline, CDR1 is SEHNR and CDR2 is FQNEAQ (reference sequence). Between the trimmed V and J ends, which lost 2 bases and 0 bases, there was a span of 10 bases. Combining the CDR3 with reference TRBV7-9 and TRBJ1-1 gives the whole variable domain DTGVSQNPRHKITKRGQNVTFRCDPISEHNRLYWYRQTLGQGPEFLTYFQNEAQLEKSRLLSDRFSAERPKGSFSTLEIQRTEQGDSAMYLCASSLPTRMNTEAFFGQGTRLTVV.

Many counts were recorded for this clonotype. The chain has TRBV7-3 and TRBJ2-1; the match to TRBD2 covers 12 bases. V lost 0 bases, J lost 5 bases, and 14 bases stayed unmatched. Germline V gene sequence: CDR1 SGHTA, CDR2 FQGTGA. The CDR3 sequence is 20 residues long. The CDR3 bases are TGTGCCAGCAGCTTAACTAGCGGTCTAGCGGGAGGGCCGGGCCACAATGAGCAGTTCTTC. It translates to CASSLTSGLAGGPGHNEQFF.

Points on this clonotype: The missing conserved phenylalanine or tryptophan at the end of this CDR3 makes a read error likely. No DNA is shown, since the ends of the CDR3 on it are uncertain; the CDR3 is the one TCRdb lists. The genes are TRBV5-1 and TRBJ2-1; the listed D gene, TRBD2, was not tested against the DNA. CDR1 SGHRS and CDR2 YFSETQ come from the germline V gene. The CDR3 adds up to 14 amino acids, both ends counted. The chain's CDR3 is CASSLEGGSHEHFI.